These T cell receptor beta chains were read from a single sample in a study of CD8+ T cells in alopecia areata. Clones were read by immunoSEQ multiplex PCR, and TCRdb kept only the in-frame ones, dropping some. The sample records some 160,000 clones, approximately 60% being singletons. Specimen: CD8+ T cells sorted from blood. The receptors were gathered from a human donor in good health. The CDR3 runs from the conserved cysteine through the conserved F or W. Each record gives: V gene, D gene, J gene, clone size, CDR3 DNA, CDR3 protein. The D gene is left open where the match is weak. Only part of the rows carry a size: once, few, many, or a class if the clone is expanded.

>TRBV27|NA|TRBJ2-6|NA
TGTGCCAGCACTACCCAAACCGCCGCCTCTGGGGCCAACGTCCTGACTTTC
CASTTQTAASGANVLTF
>TRBV25-1|NA|TRBJ2-3|NA
TGTGCCAGCATGAGTGGAGATACGCAGTATTTT
CASMSGDTQYF
>TRBV4-1|TRBD2|TRBJ2-1|few
TGCGCCAGCAGCCAAGAGGGACTAGACTCCTACAATGAGCAGTTCTTC
CASSQEGLDSYNEQFF
>TRBV13|NA|TRBJ2-5|NA
TGTGCCAGCAGCTCCGTAGAATTTGGGACCCAGTACTTC
CASSSVEFGTQYF
>TRBV25-1|NA|TRBJ2-1|NA
TGTGCCAGCTCACCCGGGAGCTCCTACAATGAGCAGTTCTTC
CASSPGSSYNEQFF
>TRBV29-1|TRBD2|TRBJ2-1|few
TGCAGCGTAGCCGGGACTAGCGGGAGTACCTACAATGAGCAGTTCTTC
CSVAGTSGSTYNEQFF
>TRBV5-6|NA|TRBJ1-1|NA
TGTGCCAGCAGTCGCGCCTCAGGTGAAGCTTTCTTT
CASSRASGEAFF
>TRBV5-1|TRBD1|TRBJ1-5|NA
TGCGCCAGCAGCTTGTTTGGACAGGGCAATCAGCCCCAGCATTTT
CASSLFGQGNQPQHF
>TRBV9|NA|TRBJ2-2|NA
TGTGCCAGCAGCCCCGGATCGAACACCGGGGAGCTGTTTTTT
CASSPGSNTGELFF
>TRBV27|TRBD2|TRBJ2-1|NA
TGTGCCAGCAGTCTCGGGACTAGCGGGAGGGCAACTGAGCAGTTCTTC
CASSLGTSGRATEQFF
>TRBV29-1|TRBD1|TRBJ2-4|NA
TGCAGCGGCATGATTACAGGGGTTGGTATGGGCATTCAGTACTTC
CSGMITGVGMGIQYF
>TRBV20-1|NA|TRBJ2-1|NA
TGCAGTGCTCCATCCTACAATGAGCAGTTCTTC
CSAPSYNEQFF
>TRBV29-1|NA|TRBJ2-3|few
TGCAGCGTCCCCACTACAGCCATGGCGCAGTATTTT
CSVPTTAMAQYF
>TRBV29-1|NA|TRBJ2-1|few
TGCAGCGCGAGCGGAGCCTACAATGAGCAGTTCTTC
CSASGAYNEQFF
>TRBV9|NA|TRBJ2-1|NA
TGTGCCAGCAGCGCGGGAAATGAGCAGTTCTTC
CASSAGNEQFF
>TRBV27|NA|TRBJ1-5|NA
TGTGCCAGCAGTATTGGGGGGGCGCTCGGTCAGCCCCAGCATTTT
CASSIGGALGQPQHF
>TRBV10-3|TRBD2|TRBJ2-7|NA
TGTGCCATCAGAGCCGGACAGGGACGACTAGCGGGAAAGAGCTCCTACGAGCAGTACTTC
CAIRAGQGRLAGKSSYEQYF
>TRBV7-9|TRBD1|TRBJ2-7|few
TGTGCCAGCAGCTTACCCCGGGACAGGGACGAGCAGTACTTC
CASSLPRDRDEQYF
>TRBV2|NA|TRBJ1-1|NA
TGTGCCAGCAGTGATGGCCCCCGGGGCACTGAAGCTTTCTTT
CASSDGPRGTEAFF
>TRBV29-1|NA|TRBJ2-7|NA
TGCAGCGTTGATTTTGCCGGCTACGAGCAGTACTTC
CSVDFAGYEQYF
>TRBV14|NA|TRBJ1-5|NA
TGTGCCAGCAGCCAAACGGGTCTGAGTCAGCCCCAGCATTTT
CASSQTGLSQPQHF
>TRBV25-1|NA|TRBJ2-7|NA
TGTGCCAGCAGTGCAGGGAGGGAGCAGTACTTC
CASSAGREQYF
>TRBV5-1|TRBD2|TRBJ2-1|NA
TGCGCCAGCATGGGGACTAGCGGATACAATGAGCAGTTCTTC
CASMGTSGYNEQFF
>TRBV7-9|NA|TRBJ2-7|once
TGTGCCAGCAGCTTAGCGTGGACACCGAGCTCCTACGAGCAGTACTTC
CASSLAWTPSSYEQYF
>TRBV7-6|TRBD1|TRBJ2-5|NA
TGTGCCAGCAGCTTAGGGGACAGGGAGACGGAGACCCAGTACTTC
CASSLGDRETETQYF
>TRBV27|TRBD2|TRBJ2-1|NA
TGTGCCAGCACCGATGGGGCGGGAGTTTACAATGAGCAGTTCTTC
CASTDGAGVYNEQFF
>TRBV6-5|NA|TRBJ1-2|few
TGTGCCAGCAGTCCAGGGACCTGGAATGGCTACACCTTC
CASSPGTWNGYTF
>TRBV14|TRBD2|TRBJ2-7|NA
TGTGCCAGCAGCCAAAGGGGACTAGCAGTCTACGAGCAGTACTTC
CASSQRGLAVYEQYF
>TRBV7-8|TRBD1|TRBJ2-5|few
TGTGCCAGCAGCTTCCTTTCGACAGGGTGGGTCGTGACCCAGTACTTC
CASSFLSTGWVVTQYF
>TRBV7-9|NA|TRBJ2-1|once
TGTGCCAGCAGCCAGGGGATCAACAATGAGCAGTTCTTC
CASSQGINNEQFF
>TRBV9|TRBD1|TRBJ2-2|NA
TGTGCCAGCAGCCTCCAGGACAGGGGAGGCACCGGGGAGCTGTTTTTT
CASSLQDRGGTGELFF
>TRBV30|NA|TRBJ1-2|once
TGTGCCTGGAGTGTACCGACGGAGGCCTTCGGGGGCTACACCTTC
CAWSVPTEAFGGYTF